These 27 T cell receptor beta chains share one sample of origin, sequenced in a study of shared clonotypes between healthy human individuals. Measured with immunoSEQ multiplex PCR; TCRdb has only the in-frame clones, and not every one. Among around 560,000 clones listed, approximately 96% were seen once. Only CD45RO-negative cells positively selected for CCR7 counted as naive CD8 cells, so terminally differentiated effector memory CD45RA+ cells were excluded. The sample taken for sequencing was naive CD8+ T cells sorted from blood. Receptors were obtained from a woman in her 30s in good health.

The chain recombines TRBV6-5 with TRBJ2-2; TRBD1 matches 7 bases. Germline CDR1 is MNHEY and CDR2 is SVGAGI. This CDR3 region has 16 residues. Unmatched junction bases numbered 8, after V lost 0 bases and J lost 7 bases. The CDR3 DNA is TGTGCCAGCAGTTACTCCACAGGGGAATGGAACGGGGAGCTGTTTTTT. This codes for CASSYSTGEWNGELFF.

This sequence joins TRBV5-4 and TRBJ1-1; no clear D gene. Germline assignment: CDR1 SGHNT and CDR2 YYREEE (reference sequence). The CDR3 spans 11 residues. Trimming shortened V by 4 bases and J by 8 bases, and 9 bases separated the two germline ends. The chain's CDR3 is CASSSTTEAFF. The CDR3 nucleotides read TGTGCCAGCAGCAGTACGACCGAAGCTTTCTTT.

V is TRBV9 and J is TRBJ2-2; D not resolved. The germline gives CDR1 SGDLS, CDR2 YYNGEE. There are 15 residues in the CDR3. The germline V and J ends were trimmed by 3 bases and 0 bases, with 9 bases remaining between them. The CDR3 is CASSERITNTGELFF. CDR3 DNA sequence: TGTGCCAGCAGCGAACGGATCACGAACACCGGGGAGCTGTTTTTT.

The chain employs TRBV2 and TRBJ2-2, with 14 bases fitting TRBD2. This CDR3 comprises 19 residues. V dropped 4 bases and J dropped 1; count of bases not matched to a gene: 8. In germline, CDR1 is SNHLY, CDR2 FYNNEI. The CDR3 DNA reads as TGTGCCAGCAGTGGTCCCGGGACTAGCGGGAGAGTGAACACCGGGGAGCTGTTTTTT. Its protein is CASSGPGTSGRVNTGELFF.

The chain joins TRBV29-1 to TRBJ2-7; 9 positions agree with TRBD1. Germline V gene lookup returns CDR1 SQVTM and CDR2 ANQGSEA. The CDR3 spans 16 residues. The trim removed 5 bases at V and 3 bases at J, leaving 14 bases unmatched. The CDR3 DNA sequence: TGCAGCGTTAGAACCGGGACAGGGCCCTACCGCTACGAGCAGTACTTC. Protein product: CSVRTGTGPYRYEQYF.

This sequence joins TRBV13 and TRBJ2-7, with TRBD1 matching over 10 bases. CDR3 size: 17 residues. The junction had 9 bases not matched to a gene; V was cut back by 0 bases and J by 4 bases. Germline values: CDR1 PRHDT, CDR2 FYEKMQ (reference sequence). The CDR3 loop reads CASSLGPLRQGAYEQYF. DNA for the CDR3: TGTGCCAGCAGCTTAGGGCCGCTTCGACAGGGGGCTTACGAGCAGTACTTC.

V gene TRBV19 combines with J gene TRBJ1-2; the D is unclear. The V end was cut by 3 bases, the J end by 3 bases, with 5 bases between. Germline V gives CDR1 LNHDA, CDR2 SQIVND (reference sequence). The CDR3 is made up of 12 amino acids. The CDR3 loop is CASSIDYYGYTF. CDR3 nucleotides: TGTGCCAGTAGTATCGATTACTATGGCTACACCTTC. The full variable domain, rest sourced from reference TRBV19 and TRBJ1-2, is DGGITQSPKYLFRKEGQNVTLSCEQNLNHDAMYWYRQDPGQGLRLIYYSQIVNDFQKGDIAEGYSVSREKKESFPLTVTSAQKNPTAFYLCASSIDYYGYTFGSGTRLTVV.

This chain joins TRBV20-1 and TRBJ2-3; D is undetermined. Trimming stripped 6 bases from V and 5 bases from J, with 6 bases between. Germline-derived CDR1 and CDR2 are DFQATT and SNEGSKA (reference sequence). The CDR3 is made up of 10 amino acids. The CDR3 sequence is CSANKDTQYF. Here the CDR3 DNA reads TGCAGTGCCAACAAAGATACGCAGTATTTT.

The V gene is TRBV7-8, the J gene TRBJ2-7; D ambiguous. Trimming stripped 4 bases from V and 4 bases from J, with 11 bases between. The CDR3 has 13 residues. From germline, CDR1 is SGHVS and CDR2 FQNEAQ. The CDR3: CASSSSLRYEQYF. The DNA for the CDR3 is TGTGCCAGCAGCTCCTCCTTGAGATACGAGCAGTACTTC. Complete variable domain (other parts from reference TRBV7-8 and TRBJ2-7): GAGVSQSPRYKVAKRGQDVALRCDPISGHVSLFWYQQALGQGPEFLTYFQNEAQLDKSGLPSDRFFAERPEGSVSTLKIQRTQQEDSAVYLCASSSSLRYEQYFGPGTRLTVT.

The sample holds a few counts of this clone. The genes are TRBV28 and TRBJ1-3, with D uncertain. The CDR3 is 14 amino acids. The germline V and J ends were trimmed by 2 bases and 0 bases, with 5 bases remaining between them. CDR1 and CDR2 (germline): MDHEN, SYDVKM. The CDR3 DNA is TGTGCCAGCAGTTTACAGGACTCTGGAAACACCATATATTTT. Protein product: CASSLQDSGNTIYF.

The sample holds a few counts of this clone. The chain is built from TRBV29-1 and TRBJ1-2, with a tentative D call TRBD1 (5 bases). Germline V CDR1 and CDR2: SQVTM, ANQGSEA. V lost 4 bases and J 0 bases, leaving 12 bases between the germline ends. This CDR3 spans 14 amino acids. CDR3 sequence (DNA): TGCAGCGTTGGAGAGACAGACGCTAACTATGGCTACACCTTC. Translated, it gives CSVGETDANYGYTF. Based on the CDR3 plus reference TRBV29-1 and TRBJ1-2, the full variable domain is SAVISQKPSRDICQRGTSLTIQCQVDSQVTMMFWYRQQPGQSLTLIATANQGSEATYESGFVIDKFPISRPNLTFSTLTVSNMSPEDSSIYLCSVGETDANYGYTFGSGTRLTVV.

CDR3 sequence reads: CASSQVGGTSWNEQYF. The CDR3 DNA follows: TGCGCCAGCAGCCAAGTTGGCGGGACTAGCTGGAACGAGCAGTACTTC. V and J are TRBV4-1 and TRBJ2-7, with 9 bases fitting TRBD2. This CDR3 spans 16 amino acids. Germline lookup yields CDR1 MGHRA and CDR2 YSYEKL. V was pared by 1 base and J by 5 bases, with 9 bases of the junction left unmatched.

V gene TRBV13 combines with J gene TRBJ1-4; the D gene is possibly TRBD1 (5 bases). Trimming took off 6 bases at V and 7 bases at J, with 12 bases between the two ends. This CDR3 has 13 amino acids. CDR1 is PRHDT, CDR2 FYEKMQ, per germline (reference sequence). The CDR3 region has the DNA TGTGCCAGCAGGCCGCAGGGTGGTGAAAAACTGTTTTTT. It yields the protein CASRPQGGEKLFF. The full variable domain, its missing parts supplied by reference TRBV13 and TRBJ1-4, is AAGVIQSPRHLIKEKRETATLKCYPIPRHDTVYWYQQGPGQDPQFLISFYEKMQSDKGSIPDRFSAQQFSDYHSELNMSSLELGDSALYFCASRPQGGEKLFFGSGTQLSVL.

The chain has TRBV7-9 and TRBJ2-7; the D gene could be TRBD1 or TRBD2 (5 bases each). The CDR3 runs 13 residues. Trimming cost V 5 bases and J 7 bases, with 15 bases left between them. Germline V gene data show CDR1 as SEHNR and CDR2 as FQNEAQ (reference sequence). The DNA for the CDR3 is TGTGCCAGCAGCAGGGACCCTGTGGGTGAGCAGTACTTC. It codes for CASSRDPVGEQYF.

V gene TRBV5-4 combines with J gene TRBJ1-4; 7 bases match TRBD1. Germline V gene lookup returns CDR1 SGHNT and CDR2 YYREEE (reference sequence). Trimming at V came to 0 bases and at J to 7 bases, leaving 9 bases not matched to a gene. This CDR3 region has 16 residues. In nucleotides, the CDR3 is TGTGCCAGCAGCTTGGATCCTTCAGGGGGTGGTGAAAAACTGTTTTTT. Protein product: CASSLDPSGGGEKLFF.

V usage is TRBV7-9 and J usage is TRBJ2-2, with D unresolved. CDR3 length: 13 amino acids. The V gene's germline CDR1 is SEHNR and CDR2 FQNEAQ (reference sequence). V was clipped by 6 bases and J by 7 bases, with 12 bases between them. CDR3 DNA: TGTGCCAGCAGGTTTAAGGGCGGCGGGGAGCTGTTTTTT. This encodes CASRFKGGGELFF.

This clone was counted between two and nine times. The chain recombines TRBV9 with TRBJ2-1; D is perhaps TRBD2 (5 bases). Germline CDR1 and CDR2: SGDLS and YYNGEE. Trimming took 5 bases from V and 6 from J, leaving 9 bases between them. This CDR3 has 12 amino acids. The CDR3 here is CASRDEGNEQFF. The CDR3 bases are TGTGCCAGCAGGGACGAGGGCAATGAGCAGTTCTTC.

This clone has a handful of counts. The J gene is TRBJ2-7, the V gene TRBV2; TRBD2 aligns across 7 bases. Unmatched junction bases numbered 4, after V lost 6 bases and J lost 2 bases. CDR3 length equals 13 residues. Germline lookup yields CDR1 SNHLY and CDR2 FYNNEI. CDR3 DNA sequence: TGTGCCAGCAGGGGAGGGGACGCCTACGAGCAGTACTTC. Translated: CASRGGDAYEQYF.

The V call is TRBV19, the J call TRBJ1-1; possibly TRBD1 for D (5 bases). The V end was cut by 7 bases, the J end by 7 bases, with 13 bases between. The germline CDR1 and CDR2 sequences are LNHDA and SQIVND (reference sequence). This CDR3 comprises 12 residues. CDR3 sequence (DNA): TGTGCCAGTACGGGGGGTCGGGGTGAAGCTTTCTTT. Protein product: CASTGGRGEAFF.

This chain uses TRBV28 with TRBJ2-2, with no clear D. The V end was cut by 3 bases, the J end by 4 bases, with 6 bases between. Germline V gene sequence: CDR1 MDHEN, CDR2 SYDVKM. CDR3 length: 13 amino acids. The CDR3 sequence: CASSFTLTGELFF. The CDR3 nucleotides are TGTGCCAGCAGTTTCACTCTCACCGGGGAGCTGTTTTTT.

The chain carries TRBV28 and TRBJ1-1, with unresolved D. The CDR3 runs 12 residues. Germline assignment: CDR1 MDHEN and CDR2 SYDVKM. V lost 5 bases and J 7 bases, leaving 11 bases between the germline ends. The CDR3 protein is CASSPYGIEAFF. CDR3 sequence (DNA): TGTGCCAGCAGTCCGTACGGGATTGAAGCTTTCTTT.

V gene TRBV4-1 combines with J gene TRBJ2-2; D is unclear. CDR1 is MGHRA, CDR2 YSYEKL, per germline. The CDR3 covers 14 residues. The V and J ends lost 4 bases and 5 bases respectively, with 11 bases between them. For the CDR3, the DNA is TGCGCCAGCAGCCTCCTACCGGCTACCGGGGAGCTGTTTTTT. It specifies CASSLLPATGELFF.

This clone appeared a single time. This chain connects TRBV28 to TRBJ1-3; possible D gene TRBD1, 5 bases. Per the germline V gene, CDR1 is MDHEN and CDR2 is SYDVKM. The CDR3 runs 15 residues. V was clipped by 2 bases and J by 2 bases, with 10 bases between them. CDR3 in amino acids: CASSLQGWAGNTIYF. CDR3 DNA: TGTGCCAGCAGTTTACAGGGATGGGCTGGAAACACCATATATTTT.

As DNA, the CDR3 is TGTGCCAGCAGTGGATACTTTGGAGGGGCGGACGAGCAGTACTTC. It encodes CASSGYFGGADEQYF. This chain uses TRBV6-1 with TRBJ2-7; D might be TRBD2 (6 bases). V lost 4 bases and J lost 5, with 18 bases in between. Looked up from germline, CDR1 is MNHNS and CDR2 is SASEGT. CDR3 size: 15 residues.

The V call is TRBV9, the J call TRBJ2-7; 8 bases map to TRBD2. CDR1 SGDLS and CDR2 YYNGEE come from the germline V gene. The length of the CDR3 is 17 residues. V shed 3 bases and J 4 bases; nucleotides not matched to a gene: 15. The chain's CDR3 is CASSEGVGTSSPYEQYF. CDR3 bases: TGTGCCAGCAGCGAGGGGGTCGGGACTAGTTCACCTTACGAGCAGTACTTC.

This sequence joins TRBV27 and TRBJ1-1; possible D gene TRBD1, 5 bases. The CDR3 loop spans 13 amino acids. The germline CDR1 and CDR2 sequences are MNHEY and SMNVEV (reference sequence). V lost 5 bases and J lost 7, with 14 bases in between. This chain's CDR3 is CASSPQGTVEAFF. Written as DNA, the CDR3 is TGTGCCAGCAGTCCCCAGGGAACGGTTGAAGCTTTCTTT.

J is TRBJ1-3 and V is TRBV28; D gene ambiguous. The CDR3 is made up of 19 amino acids. Trimming stripped 4 bases from V and 0 bases from J, with 22 bases between. Looked up from germline, CDR1 is MDHEN and CDR2 is SYDVKM. The CDR3 sequence: CASSYGVTPLLYSGNTIYF. The CDR3 nucleotides are TGTGCCAGCAGTTATGGGGTAACTCCACTCCTGTACTCTGGAAACACCATATATTTT.